Listed here are 25 T cell receptor beta chains from one sample, sequenced in a study of control samples from healthy donors and cancer patients. Clones were sequenced by immunoSEQ multiplex PCR, and TCRdb holds only the in-frame ones, with some missing. This table has 25,000 to 35,000 clones, around nine tenths appearing once. Sequenced: PBMCs. The receptors were gathered from a woman aged 40 to 49 with lung cancer.

The chain is built from TRBV11-3 and TRBJ2-7, with D perhaps TRBD1 (7 bases). This CDR3 spans 14 amino acids. The germline V gene encodes CDR1 SGHNT and CDR2 YENEEA. V dropped 3 bases and J dropped 4 bases, with 13 bases sitting between them. The CDR3 bases are TGTGCCAGCAGCTTGTCGACAGGGACTTACGAGCAGTACTTC. It encodes CASSLSTGTYEQYF.

This rearrangement joins TRBV15 to TRBJ1-6; D remains unclear. Germline CDR1 LNHNV, CDR2 YYDKDF (reference sequence). Trimming took off 1 base at V and 14 bases at J, with 6 bases between the two ends. This CDR3 has 11 amino acids. The DNA for the CDR3 is TGTGCCACCAGCAGAGGGGGATCCCTCCACTTT. It yields the protein CATSRGGSLHF.

In DNA form, the CDR3 reads TGTGCCAGTAGTCTTTGGACAGGGAGTACCGGGGAGCTGTTTTTT. It specifies CASSLWTGSTGELFF. The chain is built from TRBV19 and TRBJ2-2, with 8 bases aligning to TRBD1. The CDR3 is 15 residues long. Germline V CDR1 and CDR2: LNHDA, SQIVND (reference sequence). The junction had 7 bases not matched to a gene; V was cut back by 5 bases and J by 5 bases.

This sequence joins TRBV7-7 and TRBJ1-3; D call uncertain. Trimming cost V 1 base and J 4 bases, with 14 bases left between them. The CDR3 length is 16 residues. Germline CDR1 and CDR2: SSHAT and FNYEAQ (reference sequence). CDR3 region: CASSLGRLGSGNTIYF. Written as DNA, the CDR3 is TGTGCCAGCAGCTTAGGGAGGCTTGGCTCCGGAAACACCATATATTTT.

This chain uses TRBV28 with TRBJ1-1; TRBD1 might be the D (5 bases). V was trimmed by 6 bases and J by 3 bases, leaving 11 bases between them. Germline V gene sequence: CDR1 MDHEN, CDR2 SYDVKM. There are 13 residues in the CDR3. Written as DNA, the CDR3 is TGTGCCAGCAGCCGGAGGGGCTACACTGAAGCTTTCTTT. This gives the protein CASSRRGYTEAFF.

The V gene is TRBV6-1, the J gene TRBJ2-5; D is undetermined. Trimming pared 0 bases from V and 2 bases from J, leaving 10 bases between. The CDR3 covers 15 residues. Germline CDR1 is MNHNS and CDR2 is SASEGT. The CDR3 coding sequence is TGTGCCAGCAGTGAAGCGAGGAGCCAACAAGAGACCCAGTACTTC. Its protein product is CASSEARSQQETQYF.

The rearrangement uses TRBV6-6 and TRBJ1-3; 9 bases line up with TRBD1. V was pared by 2 bases and J by 4 bases, with 0 bases of the junction left unmatched. The germline CDR1 and CDR2 sequences are MNHNY and SVGAGI (reference sequence). The CDR3 length is 14 residues. For the CDR3, the DNA is TGTGCCAGCAGTTACGGACAGGGGGGAAACACCATATATTTT. Translated: CASSYGQGGNTIYF.

This clone was counted a single time. The chain links TRBV15 to TRBJ2-7; TRBD1 matches 9 bases. This CDR3 region has 14 residues. Germline trimming cut 5 bases from V and 1 base from J; bases unmatched to any gene: 3. Germline loops: CDR1 LNHNV, CDR2 YYDKDF (reference sequence). As DNA, the CDR3 is TGTGCCACCAGCTTGGGACAGGGATCCTACGAGCAGTACTTC. This encodes CATSLGQGSYEQYF.

The chain employs TRBV28 and TRBJ1-2; D is undetermined. This CDR3 region has 14 residues. Germline CDR1 is MDHEN and CDR2 is SYDVKM. The V end lost 3 bases, the J end lost 3 bases, and 11 bases lay between the germline ends. The CDR3 coding sequence is TGTGCCAGCAGTTTCCACAGCAGCTACTATGGCTACACCTTC. Residues: CASSFHSSYYGYTF.

This chain connects TRBV18 to TRBJ1-3; D is unresolved. CDR3 length: 14 residues. Germline assignment: CDR1 KGHSH and CDR2 LQKENI. The V end lost 3 bases, the J end lost 1 base, and 7 bases lay between the germline ends. In DNA form, the CDR3 reads TGTGCCAGCTCACCGTCAGCTTCTGGAAACACCATATATTTT. Translation gives CASSPSASGNTIYF.

The chain is built from TRBV3-1 (or the pseudogene TRBV3-2) and TRBJ1-1; no clear D gene. Germline V gene sequence: CDR1 LGHDT, CDR2 YNNKEL (reference sequence). CDR3 size: 13 residues. Trimming pared 0 bases from V and 11 bases from J, leaving 13 bases between. The CDR3 loop is CASSQDSGSWAFF. In DNA form, the CDR3 reads TGTGCCAGCAGCCAAGATTCGGGGTCGTGGGCTTTCTTT.

V and J are TRBV14 and TRBJ2-1; D uncertain. The CDR3 sequence is 11 residues long. V was pared by 4 bases and J by 5 bases, with 3 bases between. The germline gives CDR1 SGHDN, CDR2 FVKESK. This chain's CDR3 is CASSPDNEQFF. Here the CDR3 DNA reads TGTGCCAGCAGCCCGGACAATGAGCAGTTCTTC.

V is TRBV7-9 and J is TRBJ2-7, with D perhaps matching TRBD1 or TRBD2 (5 bases each). From germline, CDR1 is SEHNR and CDR2 FQNEAQ (reference sequence). With 5 bases removed from V and 5 bases from J, the gap between germline ends came to 7 bases. The CDR3 is 11 residues long. CDR3 in amino acids: CASSVGDEQYF. The CDR3 DNA is TGTGCCAGCAGCGTGGGGGACGAGCAGTACTTC.

The sample holds a few counts of this clone. The gene calls are TRBV2 and TRBJ2-5; 7 bases agree with TRBD1. There are 14 residues in the CDR3. Looked up from germline, CDR1 is SNHLY and CDR2 is FYNNEI. V lost 5 bases, J lost 1 base, and 4 bases stayed unmatched. CDR3 residues: CASSLQGIQETQYF. CDR3 sequence (DNA): TGTGCCAGCAGTTTACAGGGGATCCAAGAGACCCAGTACTTC.

The chain is built from TRBV5-1 and TRBJ1-1, with TRBD1 as a possible D gene (6 bases). V lost 0 bases, J lost 4 bases, and 10 bases lay in between. Germline values: CDR1 SGHRS, CDR2 YFSETQ. This CDR3 has 14 residues. The CDR3 bases are TGCGCCAGCAGCTTGGCCGGGGGGCCCACTGAAGCTTTCTTT. Protein sequence: CASSLAGGPTEAFF.

The chain combines TRBV6-1 with TRBJ1-1; D is unclear. This CDR3 contains 14 residues. CDR1 and CDR2 from the germline V gene are MNHNS and SASEGT. V lost 3 bases to trimming and J lost 1 base, with 9 bases between them. CDR3 sequence: CASSDGRRNTEAFF. The CDR3 bases are TGTGCCAGCAGTGACGGACGGAGGAACACTGAAGCTTTCTTT.

The chain employs TRBV7-8 and TRBJ1-6; possibly TRBD1 for D (6 bases). V was clipped by 5 bases and J by 1 base, with 15 bases between them. The CDR3 sequence is 17 residues long. Per germline, CDR1 SGHVS and CDR2 FQNEAQ. The CDR3 reads CASSRGGGESYNSPLHF. The CDR3 DNA follows: TGTGCCAGCAGCCGAGGGGGTGGAGAATCCTATAATTCACCCCTCCACTTT. Complete variable domain (other parts from reference TRBV7-8 and TRBJ1-6): GAGVSQSPRYKVAKRGQDVALRCDPISGHVSLFWYQQALGQGPEFLTYFQNEAQLDKSGLPSDRFFAERPEGSVSTLKIQRTQQEDSAVYLCASSRGGGESYNSPLHFGNGTRLTVT.

V and J are TRBV3-1 (or the pseudogene TRBV3-2) and TRBJ1-1; TRBD1 is a possible D gene (6 bases). Germline V gives CDR1 LGHDT, CDR2 YNNKEL (reference sequence). Deletions cut 3 bases from V and 1 base from J, with 21 bases between. The CDR3 sequence is 18 residues long. CDR3 protein: CASSQGVGQRPRNTEAFF. The CDR3 nucleotides read TGTGCCAGCAGCCAGGGAGTTGGACAGCGCCCTAGGAACACTGAAGCTTTCTTT.

V and J are TRBV13 and TRBJ1-2, with TRBD1 as a possible D gene (5 bases). The V gene lost 4 bases and the J gene lost 4 bases, with 10 bases spanning the gap. Germline V gene data show CDR1 as PRHDT and CDR2 as FYEKMQ (reference sequence). CDR3 length: 13 residues. The CDR3, as DNA: TGTGCCAGCAGCTCCAGACAGTTCTATGGCTACACCTTC. It translates to CASSSRQFYGYTF.

This clone has just a few counts. The chain joins TRBV9 to TRBJ2-5; 9 positions agree with TRBD1. The junction had 6 bases not matched to a gene; V was cut back by 4 bases and J by 5 bases. The CDR3 sequence is 14 residues long. Per the germline V gene, CDR1 is SGDLS and CDR2 is YYNGEE. The CDR3 spells CASSRWDREETQYF. The CDR3 nucleotides are TGTGCCAGCAGCCGGTGGGACAGGGAGGAGACCCAGTACTTC.

Notes on this clone: The junction departs from the called germline gene at one end, perhaps through a read error. The chain combines TRBV2 with TRBJ2-3; D gene uncertain. The CDR3 extends over 13 amino acids. CDR1 and CDR2 from the germline V gene are SNHLY and FYNNEI. CDR3 protein: CASSEGPLLTQYF. The CDR3 DNA is TGTGCCAGCAGCGAAGGCCCTCTTCTTACGCAGTATTTT.

V and J are TRBV29-1 and TRBJ1-1; no firm D call. Germline V lookup: CDR1 SQVTM, CDR2 ANQGSEA. Trimming removed 3 bases from V and 1 base from J, with 9 bases in between. This CDR3 is 13 amino acids long. The DNA of the CDR3 is TGCAGCGTTGAGCGGGCAGCGAACACTGAAGCTTTCTTT. Translation gives CSVERAANTEAFF.

V and J are TRBV7-2 and TRBJ2-1; TRBD2 matches at 11 bases. The J segment lost 7 bases and the V segment lost 6 bases, leaving 14 bases of the junction unmatched. CDR3 size: 17 residues. Germline assignment: CDR1 SGHTA and CDR2 FQGNSA. CDR3 DNA sequence: TGTGCCAGCAGGATTAGGTCCCTAGCGGGGGGTAGTAATGAGCAGTTCTTC. It specifies CASRIRSLAGGSNEQFF. Full variable domain (remainder filled in from reference TRBV7-2 and TRBJ2-1): GAGVSQSPSNKVTEKGKDVELRCDPISGHTALYWYRQSLGQGLEFLIYFQGNSAPDKSGLPSDRFSAERTGGSVSTLTIQRTQQEDSAVYLCASRIRSLAGGSNEQFFGPGTRLTVL.

The J gene is TRBJ1-5, the V gene TRBV19; TRBD1 is a possible D gene (5 bases). Per the germline V gene, CDR1 is LNHDA and CDR2 is SQIVND (reference sequence). Trimming pared 7 bases from V and 0 bases from J, leaving 16 bases between. This CDR3 region has 16 residues. CDR3 protein: CASNILQGYSNQPQHF. CDR3 DNA sequence: TGTGCCAGTAACATCCTCCAGGGATATAGCAATCAGCCCCAGCATTTT.

In its sample, this clone was seen once. The chain has TRBV5-1 and TRBJ2-7, with a weak D call TRBD1 (5 bases). This CDR3 has 15 amino acids. Trimming pared 0 bases from V and 0 bases from J, leaving 10 bases between. In germline, CDR1 is SGHRS, CDR2 YFSETQ. The CDR3 sequence: CASSLGQGFSYEQYF. As DNA, the CDR3 is TGCGCCAGCAGCTTGGGGCAGGGCTTCTCCTACGAGCAGTACTTC. The whole variable domain, filled in from reference TRBV5-1 and TRBJ2-7, reads KAGVTQTPRYLIKTRGQQVTLSCSPISGHRSVSWYQQTPGQGLQFLFEYFSETQRNKGNFPGRFSGRQFSNSRSEMNVSTLELGDSALYLCASSLGQGFSYEQYFGPGTRLTVT.